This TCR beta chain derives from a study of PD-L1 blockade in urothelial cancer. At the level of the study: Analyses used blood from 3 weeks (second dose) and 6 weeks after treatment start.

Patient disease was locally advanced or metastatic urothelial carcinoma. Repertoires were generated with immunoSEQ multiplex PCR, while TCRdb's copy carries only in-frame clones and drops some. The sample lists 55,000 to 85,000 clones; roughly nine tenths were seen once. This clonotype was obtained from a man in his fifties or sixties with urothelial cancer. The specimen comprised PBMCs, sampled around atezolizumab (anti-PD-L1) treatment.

Written as DNA, the CDR3 is TGTGCCAGCAGCTTGGGGGGGACAGGGGGCAATCAGCCCCAGCATTTT. This encodes CASSLGGTGGNQPQHF. This rearrangement joins TRBV5-6 to TRBJ1-5, with 10 bases matching TRBD1. Germline V gene lookup returns CDR1 SGHDT and CDR2 YYEEEE. This CDR3 is built from 16 residues. V lost 0 bases, J lost 2 bases, and 2 bases stayed unmatched.